The rows below give T cell receptor beta chains drawn from one sample of a study of cytomegalovirus exposure and HLA in healthy donors. Using immunoSEQ multiplex PCR, the repertoire was profiled, and TCRdb retains in-frame clones only, with some absent. The sample carries about 93,000 clones, about 66% recorded once. The sequencing input was PBMCs. The source is a boy younger than 18 in good health and CMV-seropositive. Both conserved end residues are part of each CDR3. Each record gives: J gene, V gene, D gene, CDR3 protein. A D gene is named only where the DNA matches it firmly.

TRBJ1-1	TRBV7-8	NA	CASSLGWHQNTEAFF
TRBJ1-4	TRBV18	TRBD1	CASSTPGQGGEKLFF
TRBJ2-7	TRBV29-1	NA	CSVEGRPGREQYF
TRBJ2-1	TRBV19	TRBD2	CASSGLAGGNEQFF
TRBJ1-4	TRBV7-2	TRBD1	CASSAQGAGNEKLFF
TRBJ1-5	TRBV2	NA	CASDGQNSNQPQHF
TRBJ1-1	TRBV6-1	NA	CASSTHREAEAFF
TRBJ1-1	TRBV27	NA	CASSLYPSGRGTEAFF
TRBJ2-7	TRBV18	TRBD1	CASSRLGQGADEQYF
TRBJ1-1	TRBV7-9	TRBD1	CSSSQNRGQAFF
TRBJ2-7	TRBV7-9	NA	CASSHSGRYEQYF
TRBJ2-3	TRBV7-2	TRBD2	CASSLLLAGEADTQYF
TRBJ1-2	TRBV29-1	NA	CSVVGLPNYGYTF
TRBJ2-7	TRBV7-9	NA	CASSLSGSIQREQYF
TRBJ2-7	TRBV7-3	TRBD2	CASSLRGGTGTYEQYF
TRBJ2-6	TRBV30	NA	CAWSVGSGSGANVLTF
TRBJ2-7	TRBV5-1	TRBD1	CASSSLTGTVQGAEQYF
TRBJ2-7	TRBV5-1	TRBD2	CASSSLSDSGRYEQYF
TRBJ2-3	TRBV6-1	TRBD1	CASRQHGQGLDTQYF
TRBJ1-5	TRBV19	NA	CASSILLSQPQHF
TRBJ2-3	TRBV5-1	NA	CASSLLFLDTQYF
TRBJ2-3	TRBV29-1	TRBD2	CSVESASGTSTDTQYF
TRBJ2-1	TRBV27	TRBD1	CASSLTTGGSEQFF
TRBJ2-1	TRBV18	NA	CASSPVRGNEQFF
TRBJ2-6	TRBV25-1	NA	CASSELDRPSSGANVLTF
TRBJ1-5	TRBV30	NA	CAWSVRGQPQHF
TRBJ2-7	TRBV4-1	TRBD1	CASSQEGTGAYEQYF
TRBJ1-1	TRBV19	NA	CASSHKTGNTEAFF
TRBJ1-1	TRBV7-9	NA	CASSFQGNTEAFF
TRBJ1-5	TRBV27	NA	CASSFRGSNQPQHF
TRBJ2-3	TRBV12-5	NA	CASGPEVLTDTQYF
TRBJ2-7	TRBV10-2	NA	CASSVAEGEQYF
TRBJ1-3	TRBV2	NA	CASSEAHEGNTIYF
TRBJ1-5	TRBV15	TRBD1	CATSRDGRGLGPQHF
TRBJ1-2	TRBV5-1	TRBD1	CASGTGIRGYTF
TRBJ1-4	TRBV5-4	TRBD1	CASSQRQGPTNEKLFF
TRBJ2-7	TRBV2	NA	CAIPGQRDSYEQYF
TRBJ1-2	TRBV6-5	NA	CASSRTIRTSYTF
TRBJ1-4	TRBV30	TRBD1	CAWSSLGPQGTNEKLFF
TRBJ2-7	TRBV13	NA	CASSLGDYEQYF
TRBJ2-3	TRBV15	NA	CATVNHRYSTDTQYF
TRBJ2-7	TRBV5-4	TRBD1	CASSSLTQGARSYEQYF
TRBJ1-4	TRBV5-1	TRBD1	CASSLNTGDNEKLFF
TRBJ2-7	TRBV7-9	NA	CASSSTYEQYF
TRBJ2-1	TRBV7-2	TRBD2	CASSLNGGRGGNEQFF
TRBJ2-2	TRBV5-1	NA	CASSLKTGNTGELFF
TRBJ1-1	TRBV20-1	NA	CSACDRTEAFF
TRBJ1-4	TRBV4-3	TRBD1	CASSQYRGVNEKLFF
TRBJ2-3	TRBV7-3	TRBD1	CASSSTGLSTDTQYF
TRBJ1-5	TRBV7-9	NA	CASSNLGGQPQHF
TRBJ2-3	TRBV4-1	TRBD2	CASSQEGLAGALTDTQYF
TRBJ2-1	TRBV7-2	TRBD2	CASSPSGYYNEQFF
TRBJ2-1	TRBV7-3	TRBD1	CASSFRDRPLSSYNEQFF